This is a list of T cell receptor beta chains from one sample in a study of T-cell reconstitution after alpha-beta-depleted transplantation in children. TCRdb reprocessed the PCR reads with MiXCR, giving one entry per CDR3 protein. The profile shows 490,000 or so distinct CDR3 sequences, roughly a tenth of them singletons. The sample consisted of PBMCs, taken before TCRalphabeta/CD19-depleted stem cell transplant. These receptors originate from a child aged 2-15 years with inherited bone marrow failure, due to receive a stem cell transplant. CDR3s include the opening cysteine and the closing phenylalanine or tryptophan. A D gene is named only where the DNA matches it firmly. Size tells how often a clone was seen (once, few, many) or the class of an expanded clone, and some rows leave it out.

CDR3 DNA	CDR3 protein	D gene	clone size	V gene	J gene
TGCAGCGCGCCGAGTAGCGGAGGGCCGGGGTTCTTC	CSAPSSGGPGFF	-	many	TRBV29-1	TRBJ2-1
TGCGCCAGCAGCCAAGACTCGGCTACCTACGAGCAGTACTTC	CASSQDSATYEQYF	-	many	TRBV4-3	TRBJ2-7
TGTGCCAGCAGTGTTCCACCCTACGAGCAGTACTTC	CASSVPPYEQYF	-	many	TRBV25-1	TRBJ2-7
TGTGCCAGCAGTACGGAGGTTGGGGCCAACGTCCTGACTTTC	CASSTEVGANVLTF	-	few	TRBV6-2/TRBV6-3	TRBJ2-6
TGTGCCAGCAGCCAGACAGGGGGTTTCTACAATGAGCAGTTCTTC	CASSQTGGFYNEQFF	TRBD1	-	TRBV7-2	TRBJ2-1
TGCAGCGTTGAGAGGGACAGGGAGAGCATTCAGTACTTC	CSVERDRESIQYF	TRBD1	many	TRBV29-1	TRBJ2-4
TGTGCCAGTAGTATATCCGGCGGGAGAGGGCAGGAGACCCAGTACTTC	CASSISGGRGQETQYF	TRBD2	few	TRBV19	TRBJ2-5
TGTGCCAGCGGGAACACCGGGGAGCTGTTTTTT	CASGNTGELFF	-	many	TRBV6-2/TRBV6-3	TRBJ2-2
TGTGCCAGCTCACCCTTCGGACAGGGGAACGGAAACACCATATATTTT	CASSPFGQGNGNTIYF	TRBD1	once	TRBV18	TRBJ1-3
TGCAGCGTTGTGGAGGGAGCCAAAAATGAGCAGTTCTTC	CSVVEGAKNEQFF	-	few	TRBV29-1	TRBJ2-1
TGCAGTGCTAGGAGGGGGCAACTTATAAAAGATACGCAGTATTTT	CSARRGQLIKDTQYF	TRBD1	many	TRBV20-1	TRBJ2-3
TGCAGCGTCCCCACCGGGGGAGAGCAGTTCTTC	CSVPTGGEQFF	-	-	TRBV29-1	TRBJ2-1
TGTGCCAGCAGCTGGAGTGGGGGCGACGAGCAGTACTTC	CASSWSGGDEQYF	-	many	TRBV7-6	TRBJ2-7
TGTGCCAGTAGTTCACCGGGACCGCGAAGGTTCTTC	CASSSPGPRRFF	-	few	TRBV19	TRBJ2-1
TGCGCCAGCACCACTAGGGTGCATGAAGAGAAATATGGCTACACCTTC	CASTTRVHEEKYGYTF	-	many	TRBV4-1	TRBJ1-2
TGTGCCAGCAGTTTAGAATTAGAGACAGATACGCAGTATTTT	CASSLELETDTQYF	-	many	TRBV12-3/TRBV12-4	TRBJ2-3
TGTGCCTGGAGTCAGGGGTACCAAGAGACCCAGTACTTC	CAWSQGYQETQYF	-	many	TRBV30	TRBJ2-5
TGTGCCAGCAGTTACTCGGGGGGGGAGTCCTATGGCTACACCTTC	CASSYSGGESYGYTF	-	-	TRBV6-5	TRBJ1-2
TGTGCCAGCAGCGTAAATGATCGGGCAGGGGGCACTGAAGCTTTCTTT	CASSVNDRAGGTEAFF	TRBD1	few	TRBV9	TRBJ1-1
TGTGCCAGCAGTTTACGAGGCGGGAGGACAAAAAACATTCAGTACTTC	CASSLRGGRTKNIQYF	TRBD2	many	TRBV12-3/TRBV12-4	TRBJ2-4
TGCAGTGCTAGTCATGAGACCCAGTACTTC	CSASHETQYF	-	many	TRBV20-1	TRBJ2-5
TGTGCCAGCAGTTTTGGCCAGGGAGGGGTTCAGCCCCAGCATTTT	CASSFGQGGVQPQHF	-	many	TRBV12-3/TRBV12-4	TRBJ1-5
TGCAGTGCTAGAGATTCCGTGGCAGGGCTGGGCACCGGGGAGCTGTTTTTT	CSARDSVAGLGTGELFF	-	few	TRBV20-1	TRBJ2-2
TGTGCCAGCAGCTCGGGGCTGCTGGAGACCCAGTACTTC	CASSSGLLETQYF	-	-	TRBV11-2	TRBJ2-5
TGTGCCAGCAGTCCCCTCGACTCGACCGGGGAGCTGTTTTTT	CASSPLDSTGELFF	-	few	TRBV27	TRBJ2-2
TGTGCCAGCAGCTACCGGACAGGGGATTCGGAGACCCAGTACTTC	CASSYRTGDSETQYF	TRBD1	many	TRBV3-1	TRBJ2-5
TGCAGTGCTAGCCCGGACAGCAATCAGCCCCAGCATTTT	CSASPDSNQPQHF	-	many	TRBV20-1	TRBJ1-5
TGCGCCAGCAGCCAAGATCCGAGCGGGATTATGAATGAGCAGTTCTTC	CASSQDPSGIMNEQFF	TRBD2	many	TRBV4-3	TRBJ2-1
TGCGCCAGCGGAACGGAGGGTACGCAGTATTTT	CASGTEGTQYF	-	many	TRBV5-1	TRBJ2-3
TGTGCCAGGAGCCCCGGGGTTCCTGACATTCAGTACTTC	CARSPGVPDIQYF	-	-	TRBV5-6	TRBJ2-4
TGTGCCATCAGGGGGAGGATCGGCCCAGATACGCAGTATTTT	CAIRGRIGPDTQYF	-	-	TRBV10-3	TRBJ2-3
TGTGCCAGCAGCCACCCTAGCGGGAGCTCGCAGAACGAGCAGTTCTTC	CASSHPSGSSQNEQFF	TRBD2	few	TRBV3-1	TRBJ2-1
TGTGCCATCAGTGAGTCACGGACAGGGTTCTACGAGCAGTACTTC	CAISESRTGFYEQYF	TRBD1	many	TRBV10-3	TRBJ2-7
TGCAGTGCTAGCGCACAGAGACTCTACGAGCAGTACTTC	CSASAQRLYEQYF	-	-	TRBV20-1	TRBJ2-7
TGCGCCAGCACCTACCCGGGGGAAGAGACCCAGTACTTC	CASTYPGEETQYF	-	few	TRBV5-1	TRBJ2-5
TGTGCCAGCACCTCCCCGACAGGTGAAACCTACAATGAGCAGTTCTTC	CASTSPTGETYNEQFF	-	many	TRBV11-2	TRBJ2-1
TGTGCCAGCAGTCTACAGCCGGGACTAGCCTCGGGAGGGTCCTACAATGAGCAGTTCTTC	CASSLQPGLASGGSYNEQFF	TRBD2	many	TRBV28	TRBJ2-1